This entry lists 19 T cell receptor beta chains sequenced from one sample in a study of HIV-infected children after antiretroviral therapy interruption (dated by TCRdb to about 2019). The meaning of the sample's treatment or condition label: PENTA 11 planned treatment interruption arm or continuous ART arm. The receptor library was made with 3' RACE. The instrument given in TCRdb is Illumina MiSeq. TCR libraries were generated from RNA by a 3' RACE protocol incorporating unique molecular identifiers so that PCR amplification bias could be corrected. TCRdb redid the processing of the public reads, applying fastp at Q25 and MiXCR, and retained in-frame beta chains. Each CDR3 protein gets just one entry, which takes the most common genes and DNA from the rows behind it. The sample includes about 15,000 distinct CDR3 sequences, with about 3.7% observed a single time. The ten largest clonotypes hold around 5% of the sample.

Sequences were derived from CD45RA+ CD4+ T cells from PBMCs, sampled from a donor given antiretroviral therapy, either interrupted or continuous. The cell subset or site label on this specimen signifies: naive CD4+ CD45RA+ CD45RO- T cells. The receptors here all came from a child younger than 18 with HIV.

This clonotype has a count of ten or more. The chain joins TRBV30 to TRBJ2-2; D not certain. The CDR3 extends over 14 amino acids. Germline CDR1 is GTSNPN and CDR2 is SVGIG (reference sequence). V lost 2 bases to trimming and J lost 0 bases, with 7 bases between them. The CDR3 reads CAWSPGSNTGELFF. CDR3 in DNA: TGTGCCTGGAGTCCCGGGTCGAACACCGGGGAGCTGTTTTTT.

This clonotype was counted a few times. V gene TRBV5-1 combines with J gene TRBJ2-7; 11 bases are a match to TRBD2. J gave up 3 bases and V 5 bases, and 4 bases lay outside the gene matches. The CDR3 is made up of 14 amino acids. Germline lookup yields CDR1 SGHRS and CDR2 YFSETQ. The CDR3 spells CASSPTSGSYEQYF. CDR3 bases: TGCGCCAGCAGTCCAACTAGCGGGAGCTACGAGCAGTACTTC.

This clonotype was seen at least ten times. This sequence joins TRBV6-1 and TRBJ2-1, with D perhaps TRBD1 or TRBD2 (5 bases each). The CDR3 loop spans 15 amino acids. The germline V gene has CDR1 MNHNS and CDR2 SASEGT. V was trimmed by 2 bases and J by 0 bases, leaving 8 bases between them. The CDR3 is CASSERGSSYNEQFF. As DNA, the CDR3 is TGTGCCAGCAGTGAACGGGGCAGCTCCTACAATGAGCAGTTCTTC.

This clonotype was picked up many times. This chain connects TRBV9 to TRBJ2-7; 8 bases line up with TRBD1. Germline V gives CDR1 SGDLS, CDR2 YYNGEE. V was clipped by 0 bases and J by 6 bases; unmatched bases: 8. The CDR3 is made up of 15 amino acids. CDR3 sequence (DNA): TGTGCCAGCAGCGTAGCTACCAGGGGGCGCGGCGAGCAGTACTTC. Its translation: CASSVATRGRGEQYF.

In its sample, this clonotype was seen many times. V and J are TRBV5-4 and TRBJ2-7; TRBD2 aligns across 7 bases. The CDR3 is made up of 15 amino acids. The V segment lost 0 bases and the J segment 1 base; nucleotides outside the gene matches: 4. Germline-derived CDR1 and CDR2 are SGHNT and YYREEE (reference sequence). CDR3 sequence (DNA): TGTGCCAGCAGCTTGGGCGGGAGCGCATCCTACGAGCAGTACTTC. Its translation is CASSLGGSASYEQYF.

The table lists this clonotype with many counts. The genes are TRBV23-1 and TRBJ1-1; D is uncertain. TRBV23-1 is placed among ORFs of uncertain function. V was shortened by 5 bases and J by 4 bases, with 17 bases between the two germline ends. The CDR3 sequence is 15 residues long. The chain's CDR3 is CASSWYGMGLTEAFF. Written as DNA, the CDR3 is TGCGCCAGCAGTTGGTACGGGATGGGCCTCACTGAAGCTTTCTTT.

This clonotype appeared a few times. V gene TRBV9 combines with J gene TRBJ2-1; perhaps D is TRBD1 or TRBD2 (6 bases each). Trimming took 5 bases from V and 7 from J, leaving 13 bases between them. This CDR3 contains 13 residues. Looked up from germline, CDR1 is SGDLS and CDR2 is YYNGEE. The DNA of the CDR3 is TGTGCCAGCAGAAGGGGGGCCGATAATGAGCAGTTCTTC. Amino acids: CASRRGADNEQFF.

This clonotype was seen many times. The chain combines TRBV23-1 with TRBJ1-5; 11 bases are shared with TRBD1. TRBV23-1 is identified as an open reading frame with a role that is uncertain. This CDR3 spans 21 amino acids. V lost 3 bases and J lost 1; bases outside the gene matches: 17. CDR3 sequence: CASSHYPWDRGSDGSNQPQHF. CDR3 sequence (DNA): TGCGCCAGCAGTCACTATCCGTGGGACAGGGGGAGTGATGGGAGCAATCAGCCCCAGCATTTT.

This clonotype was recorded at least ten times. The chain carries TRBV7-3 and TRBJ2-1, with D maybe TRBD2 (6 bases). This CDR3 is built from 14 residues. Germline CDR1 is SGHTA and CDR2 is FQGTGA. With 3 bases removed from V and 1 base from J, the gap between germline ends came to 7 bases. The DNA of the CDR3 is TGTGCCAGCAGCTTCGGAGGGTCCTACAATGAGCAGTTCTTC. Translation gives CASSFGGSYNEQFF.

By its share, this clonotype is medium-sized (0.01 to 0.1%). The chain joins TRBV14 to TRBJ2-1; 9 bases are a match to TRBD1. Germline assignment: CDR1 SGHDN and CDR2 FVKESK. The CDR3 runs to 15 residues. The ends lost 5 bases at V and 9 bases at J; junction bases unmatched: 11. The CDR3 is CASSMKRTGDGEQFF. In DNA, the CDR3 is TGTGCCAGCAGCATGAAGAGGACAGGGGACGGTGAGCAGTTCTTC.

Many counts were recorded for this clonotype. The chain recombines TRBV24-1 with TRBJ1-2; 9 bases map to TRBD1. The CDR3 length is 14 residues. V was pared by 3 bases and J by 3 bases, with 1 base of the junction left unmatched. Germline loops: CDR1 KGHDR, CDR2 SFDVKD. CDR3 sequence reads: CATSDRTGDYGYTF. The CDR3 nucleotides read TGTGCCACCAGTGATAGGACAGGGGACTATGGCTACACCTTC.

This clonotype was found many times. This chain joins TRBV20-1 and TRBJ1-1; possibly TRBD1 for D (5 bases). CDR1 is DFQATT, CDR2 SNEGSKA, per germline (reference sequence). V was clipped by 5 bases and J by 1 base, with 11 bases between them. This CDR3 spans 13 amino acids. The CDR3 loop reads CSAAGHPNTEAFF. Written as DNA, the CDR3 is TGCAGTGCTGCCGGACATCCGAACACTGAAGCTTTCTTT.

This clonotype was picked up many times. The chain uses TRBV7-2 and TRBJ2-3, with TRBD2 matching 7 bases. V dropped 2 bases and J dropped 2; count of bases not matched to a gene: 7. There are 16 residues in the CDR3. Germline CDR1 and CDR2: SGHTA and FQGNSA. Here the CDR3 reads CASSLHSGAATDTQYF. The CDR3 DNA follows: TGTGCCAGCAGCTTACACAGCGGGGCCGCCACAGATACGCAGTATTTT.

Many counts were recorded for this clonotype. Written as DNA, the CDR3 is TGCAGCGTTGAAGATCTCGGGACACCAAGTAGCACAGATACGCAGTATTTT. Amino acid sequence: CSVEDLGTPSSTDTQYF. The gene calls are TRBV29-1 and TRBJ2-3, with D tentatively TRBD1 (6 bases). Per germline, CDR1 SQVTM and CDR2 ANQGSEA. This CDR3 has 17 residues. V was shortened by 0 bases and J by 0 bases, with 16 bases between the two germline ends.

This clonotype was picked up many times. This chain uses TRBV28 with TRBJ1-5, with D maybe TRBD1 (5 bases). This CDR3 has 13 residues. V was clipped by 8 bases and J by 3 bases, with 11 bases between them. Per the germline V gene, CDR1 is MDHEN and CDR2 is SYDVKM. DNA of the CDR3: TGTGCCAGCCGGGGGGGTTTCAATCAGCCCCAGCATTTT. Translation: CASRGGFNQPQHF.

This clonotype was observed many times. V gene TRBV29-1 combines with J gene TRBJ2-7; TRBD1 or TRBD2 may be the D gene (5 bases each). The CDR3 is 15 residues long. V lost 0 bases, J lost 0 bases, and 12 bases lay in between. In germline, CDR1 is SQVTM, CDR2 ANQGSEA. The CDR3 loop reads CSVEDRAGTSYEQYF. CDR3 sequence (DNA): TGCAGCGTTGAAGATCGGGCAGGGACCTCCTACGAGCAGTACTTC.

Many counts were recorded for this clonotype. The rearrangement joins TRBV11-2 to TRBJ2-1, with D maybe TRBD1 (5 bases). Trimming removed 2 bases at V and 1 base at J, with 9 bases between. The V gene's germline CDR1 is SGHAT and CDR2 FQNNGV. This CDR3 has 15 residues. The DNA for the CDR3 is TGTGCCAGCAGCTTAACGGACACTTCCTACAATGAGCAGTTCTTC. Translated, it gives CASSLTDTSYNEQFF.

This clonotype was detected ten times or more. The rearrangement joins TRBV19 to TRBJ1-1; 7 nucleotides match TRBD1. Per the germline V gene, CDR1 is LNHDA and CDR2 is SQIVND (reference sequence). Trimming removed 5 bases from V and 3 bases from J; junction bases left unmatched: 6. This CDR3 contains 14 residues. The DNA for the CDR3 is TGTGCCAGTAGTCAACAGGGGAGGGACACTGAAGCTTTCTTT. This translates into CASSQQGRDTEAFF.

This clonotype has a count of ten or more. The chain uses TRBV5-4 and TRBJ2-1, with TRBD2 matching 8 bases. V was clipped by 0 bases and J by 7 bases; unmatched bases: 9. CDR1 and CDR2 from the germline V gene are SGHNT and YYREEE (reference sequence). The CDR3 spans 16 residues. The CDR3 spells CASSLVGGAERNEQFF. In nucleotides, the CDR3 is TGTGCCAGCAGCTTGGTCGGGGGGGCGGAACGGAATGAGCAGTTCTTC.